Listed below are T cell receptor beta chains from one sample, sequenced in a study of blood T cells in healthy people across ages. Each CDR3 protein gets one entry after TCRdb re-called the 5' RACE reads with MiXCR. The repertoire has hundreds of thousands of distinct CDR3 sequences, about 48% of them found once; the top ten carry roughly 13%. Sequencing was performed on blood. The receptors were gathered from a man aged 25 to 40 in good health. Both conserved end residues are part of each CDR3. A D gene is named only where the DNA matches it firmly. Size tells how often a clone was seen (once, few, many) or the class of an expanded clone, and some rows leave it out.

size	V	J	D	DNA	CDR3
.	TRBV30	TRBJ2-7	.	TGTGCCTGGAGTGCCAGAAACTCCTACGAGCAGTACTTC	CAWSARNSYEQYF
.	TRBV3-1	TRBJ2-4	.	TGTGCCAGCAGCCAAGGGGGACGAGCGGAGTACTTC	CASSQGGRAEYF
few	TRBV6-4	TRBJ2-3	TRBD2	TGTGCCAGCAGTGATACTAGCGGGGCCATCACAGATACGCAGTATTTT	CASSDTSGAITDTQYF
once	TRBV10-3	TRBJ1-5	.	TGTGCCATCAGTGACAGGGATAGCAATCAGCCCCAGCATTTT	CAISDRDSNQPQHF
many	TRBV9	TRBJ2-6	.	TGTGCCAGCAGCTCAGACAGGAGCTCTGGGGCCAACGTCCTGACTTTC	CASSSDRSSGANVLTF
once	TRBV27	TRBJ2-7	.	TGTGCCAGCAGCCCCTCGCGGGCCAGCTCCTACGAGCAGTACTTC	CASSPSRASSYEQYF
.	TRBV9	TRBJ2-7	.	TGTGCCAGCAGCGGAACGAGCGTCTCCTACGAGCAGTACTTC	CASSGTSVSYEQYF
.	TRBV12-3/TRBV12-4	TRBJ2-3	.	TGTGCCAGCAGTCCCCGTTGCAGGGGGGGACCAGATACGCAGTATTTT	CASSPRCRGGPDTQYF
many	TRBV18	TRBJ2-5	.	TGTGCCAGCTCACCGGGGAACCAAGAGACCCAGTACTTC	CASSPGNQETQYF
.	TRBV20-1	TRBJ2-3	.	TGCAGTGCTAGAGATCTTCGCGAGGTCCCAGATACGCAGTATTTT	CSARDLREVPDTQYF
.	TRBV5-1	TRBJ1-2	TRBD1	TGCGCCAGCAGCAACAACAAGGGACAGCTCGGCTATGGCTACACCTTC	CASSNNKGQLGYGYTF
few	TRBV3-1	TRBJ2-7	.	TGTGCCAGCAGCCAAGTTGGGGGAACGGGCTACGAGCAGTACTTC	CASSQVGGTGYEQYF
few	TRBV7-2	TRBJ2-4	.	TGTGCCAGCAGCCCCTACGGGACAACGAAGGGGGACATTCAGTACTTC	CASSPYGTTKGDIQYF
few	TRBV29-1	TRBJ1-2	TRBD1	TGCAGCGCCCAGGGACAGGGAAGCGATGGCTACACCTTC	CSAQGQGSDGYTF
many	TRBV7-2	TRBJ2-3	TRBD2	TGTGCTAGCAGCTTAGCGGGTAAAGATACGCAGTATTTT	CASSLAGKDTQYF
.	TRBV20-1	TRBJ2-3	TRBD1	TGCAGTGGAAAGACAGGGCCCACAGATACGCAGTATTTT	CSGKTGPTDTQYF
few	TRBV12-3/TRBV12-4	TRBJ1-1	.	TGTGCCAGCAGGGATAGGCAGGAAGCTTTCTTT	CASRDRQEAFF
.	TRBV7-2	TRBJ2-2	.	TGTGCCAGCAGCGGGAAGAACACCGGGGAGCTGTTTTTT	CASSGKNTGELFF
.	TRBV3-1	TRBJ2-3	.	TGTGCCAGCAGCCCCCAGGGAAGTACGCAGTATTTT	CASSPQGSTQYF
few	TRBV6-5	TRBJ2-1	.	TGTGCCAGCCTGAAAGCAGGGAGAAACAATGAGCAGTTCTTC	CASLKAGRNNEQFF
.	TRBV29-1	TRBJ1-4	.	TGCAGCGTTGAATCCGACAGTTCTGGAAAACTGTTTTTT	CSVESDSSGKLFF
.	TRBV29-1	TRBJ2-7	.	TGCAGCGTTGCCCCTCGAATTGACTACGAGCAGTACTTC	CSVAPRIDYEQYF
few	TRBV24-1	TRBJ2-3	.	TGTGCCACCAGTGATTTCAAGGGTAACACAGATACGCAGTATTTT	CATSDFKGNTDTQYF
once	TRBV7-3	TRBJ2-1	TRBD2	TGTGCCAGCAGCTTAACAACTAGCGGAGTCAATGAGCAGTTCTTC	CASSLTTSGVNEQFF
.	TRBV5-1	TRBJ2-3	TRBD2	TGCGCCAGCAGCTTGGCCGCTAGCGGGGGGGCCACAGATACGCAGTATTTT	CASSLAASGGATDTQYF
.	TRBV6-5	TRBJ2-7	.	TGTGCCAGCAACATGCTAGGGGGGGCCTACGAGCAGTACTTC	CASNMLGGAYEQYF
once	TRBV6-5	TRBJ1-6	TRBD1	TGTGCCAGCAGTAACAGGGGTGTGTCCTATAATTCACCCCTCCACTTT	CASSNRGVSYNSPLHF
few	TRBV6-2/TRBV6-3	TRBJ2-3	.	TGTGCCAGCAGGCCCCCGGGGGGCCGCACAGATACGCAGTATTTT	CASRPPGGRTDTQYF
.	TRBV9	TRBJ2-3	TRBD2	TGTGCCAGCAGCGAAGGCGGGGGGCATACAGATACGCAGTATTTT	CASSEGGGHTDTQYF
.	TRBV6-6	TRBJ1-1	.	TGTGCCAGCAGTTACCCGGGTCCCACTGAAGCTTTCTTT	CASSYPGPTEAFF
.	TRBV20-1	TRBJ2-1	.	TGCAGTGCTAGAGTAGGGGACAATGAGCAGTTCTTC	CSARVGDNEQFF
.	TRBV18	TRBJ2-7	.	TGTGCCAGCTCAGCCGGGACTGCCACCTACGAGCAGTACTTC	CASSAGTATYEQYF
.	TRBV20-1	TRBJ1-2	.	TGCAGTGCGGTCCGCGGAGGCTACACCTTC	CSAVRGGYTF
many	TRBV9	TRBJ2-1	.	TGTGCCAGCAGCGCCGGGACTTACAATGAGCAGTTCTTC	CASSAGTYNEQFF
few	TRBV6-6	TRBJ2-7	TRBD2	TGTGCCAGCAGTTATCGGGGGGGCCCCTACGAGCAGTACTTC	CASSYRGGPYEQYF
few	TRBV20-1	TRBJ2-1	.	TGCAGTGCTAGGGCGGTGAGTGGCAATGAGCAGTTCTTC	CSARAVSGNEQFF
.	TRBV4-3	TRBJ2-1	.	TGCGCCAGCAGCCAAGACATCGGTCCGCACAATGAGCAGTTCTTC	CASSQDIGPHNEQFF
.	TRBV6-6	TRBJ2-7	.	TGTGCCAGCAGTACCCGGGTGGGCGGCGAGCAGTACTTC	CASSTRVGGEQYF
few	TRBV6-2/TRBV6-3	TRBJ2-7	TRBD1	TGTGCCAGCAGTTACTCGAGGGGGCATCCCTACGAGCAGTACTTC	CASSYSRGHPYEQYF
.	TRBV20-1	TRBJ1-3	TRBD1	TGCAGTGCAACAGGGGCGGAGGGCTCTGGAAACACCATATATTTT	CSATGAEGSGNTIYF
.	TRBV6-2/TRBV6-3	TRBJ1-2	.	TGTACCAGCAGTCAGGGTGGAGGCTACACCTTC	CTSSQGGGYTF
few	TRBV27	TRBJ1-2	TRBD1	TGTGCCAGCAGGGTGACAGGGGACTATGGCTACACCTTC	CASRVTGDYGYTF
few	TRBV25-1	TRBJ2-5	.	TGTGCCAGCAGTGAAAGAAACCAAGAGACCCAGTACTTC	CASSERNQETQYF
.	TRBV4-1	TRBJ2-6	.	TGCGCCAGCAGCCTCCGTAGTAGGGGCTCGGGTGGGGCCAACGTCCTGACTTTC	CASSLRSRGSGGANVLTF
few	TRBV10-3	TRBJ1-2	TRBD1	TGTGCCATCAGTGCTGGGACAGGGGGCAATAACTATGGCTACACCTTC	CAISAGTGGNNYGYTF
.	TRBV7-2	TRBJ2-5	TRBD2	TGTGCCAGCAGCACTGGGCCGGGGGGAGTACGTGGGCAGTACTTC	CASSTGPGGVRGQYF
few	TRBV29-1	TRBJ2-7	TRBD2	TGCAGCGTACTAGCGGGGGGGCCTTACGAGCAGTACTTC	CSVLAGGPYEQYF
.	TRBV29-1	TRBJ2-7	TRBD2	TGCAGCGTTGCCACTAGCGGGAGGGCCGAGCAGTACTTC	CSVATSGRAEQYF
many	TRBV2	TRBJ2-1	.	TGTGCCAGCAGTGAAAGTGGGTCATACAATGAGCAGTTCTTC	CASSESGSYNEQFF
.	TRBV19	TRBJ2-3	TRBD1	TGTGCCAGTAGTTTCCGGGACAGCAGCACAGATACGCAGTATTTT	CASSFRDSSTDTQYF
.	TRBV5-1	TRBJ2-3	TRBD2	TGCGCCAGCAGCTTGGGGCGGGAGGATAAAGATACGCAGTATTTT	CASSLGREDKDTQYF